These 21 T cell receptor beta chains share one sample of origin, sequenced in a study of cytomegalovirus exposure and HLA in healthy donors. The PCR used 60 Vbeta and 13 Jbeta primers. Profiling relied on immunoSEQ multiplex PCR, and the TCRdb table lists in-frame clones only, not all of them. Altogether approximately 180,000 clones are present, around four fifths being singletons, with the ten largest covering 1.4%. Sequencing was carried out using PBMCs. These receptors all come from a woman in her thirties in good health and CMV-seropositive.

This CDR3 reads CAISLSTGQETQYF. DNA of the CDR3: TGTGCCATCAGTCTATCGACAGGCCAAGAGACCCAGTACTTC. The chain combines TRBV10-3 with TRBJ2-5; maybe TRBD1 (6 bases). Deletions cut 5 bases from V and 1 base from J, with 11 bases between. The germline gives CDR1 ENHRY, CDR2 SYGVKD. This CDR3 is 14 amino acids long.

This chain joins TRBV2 and TRBJ1-5, with D maybe TRBD1 (5 bases). The CDR3 is 13 residues long. The V gene lost 7 bases and the J gene lost 3 bases, with 10 bases spanning the gap. The germline CDR1 and CDR2 sequences are SNHLY and FYNNEI. CDR3 nucleotides: TGTGCCAGCACTTGGACAACCAATCAGCCCCAGCATTTT. This encodes CASTWTTNQPQHF.

J is TRBJ2-2 and V is TRBV7-9; D possibly corresponds to TRBD2 (5 bases). There are 15 residues in the CDR3. The germline CDR1 and CDR2 sequences are SEHNR and FQNEAQ (reference sequence). Trimming left V 5 bases short and J 8 bases short, with 18 bases between. In nucleotides, the CDR3 is TGTGCCAGCAGCCTGCACAGCGGTATATCGGGGGAGCTGTTTTTT. This translates into CASSLHSGISGELFF.

The sample holds one count of this clone. The J gene is TRBJ2-7, the V gene TRBV29-1, with 7 bases aligning to TRBD2. V trimming: 7 bases; J trimming: 2 bases; junction bases outside the gene matches: 8. Germline V gives CDR1 SQVTM, CDR2 ANQGSEA. This CDR3 has 13 amino acids. The CDR3 region has the DNA TGCAGCGCCGAGGGAGCGGGGCCCTACGAGCAGTACTTC. It codes for CSAEGAGPYEQYF.

The V call is TRBV6-5, the J call TRBJ1-4; 9 positions match TRBD1. With 0 bases clipped from V and 4 bases from J, the junction kept 0 bases outside the gene matches. Germline assignment: CDR1 MNHEY and CDR2 SVGAGI. The CDR3 totals 15 residues. CDR3 sequence (DNA): TGTGCCAGCAGTTACTCGACAGGGGGTAATGAAAAACTGTTTTTT. Protein product: CASSYSTGGNEKLFF.

The V gene is TRBV5-1, the J gene TRBJ2-7, with 12 bases lining up with TRBD1. From germline, CDR1 is SGHRS and CDR2 YFSETQ. CDR3 length: 13 amino acids. J lost 6 bases, V lost 5 bases, and 3 bases had no gene match. CDR3 sequence (DNA): TGCGCCAGCAGGGGACAGGGGGCTGGCGAGCAGTACTTC. It specifies CASRGQGAGEQYF.

The rearrangement uses TRBV12-5 and TRBJ2-5, with D tentatively TRBD1 (6 bases). Trimming took off 4 bases at V and 5 bases at J, with 17 bases between the two ends. Germline CDR1 is LGHNT and CDR2 is FRNRAP. The CDR3 covers 15 residues. CDR3 in amino acids: CASGSATGWDETQYF. As DNA, the CDR3 is TGTGCTAGTGGTTCCGCGACAGGATGGGATGAGACCCAGTACTTC.

The genes are TRBV4-3 and TRBJ2-5; 8 nucleotides line up with TRBD2. V trimming: 0 bases; J trimming: 2 bases; junction bases outside the gene matches: 5. The CDR3 totals 16 residues. Germline V gene data show CDR1 as LGHNA and CDR2 as YSLEER. CDR3 protein: CASSQEAAGVQETQYF. DNA of the CDR3: TGCGCCAGCAGCCAAGAGGCAGCGGGAGTACAAGAGACCCAGTACTTC.

This sequence joins TRBV28 and TRBJ2-5; 8 bases align to TRBD2. The CDR3 covers 16 residues. V trimming: 6 bases; J trimming: 4 bases; junction bases outside the gene matches: 13. CDR1 is MDHEN and CDR2 is SYDVKM in the germline V gene. In DNA form, the CDR3 reads TGTGCCAGCAGGATAGCCTCCGGGACTAGGAGAGAGACCCAGTACTTC. Its protein product is CASRIASGTRRETQYF.

The chain couples TRBV10-2 to TRBJ1-1; no firm D call. From germline, CDR1 is WSHSY and CDR2 SAAADI. The CDR3 contains 14 residues. V was cut by 4 bases and J by 3 bases, with 12 bases left in between. The DNA for the CDR3 is TGCGCCAGCAGTGGTGGGAGATGGGACACTGAAGCTTTCTTT. Its translation is CASSGGRWDTEAFF.

The CDR3 loop is CASSKRPGVSTDTQYF. The CDR3 DNA follows: TGTGCCAGCAGCAAACGTCCGGGAGTGAGCACAGATACGCAGTATTTT. V gene TRBV21-1 combines with J gene TRBJ2-3; the table's D gene call, TRBD2, was not cross checked with the DNA. TRBV21-1 is noted as a pseudogene. The CDR3 is 16 residues long.

The CDR3 DNA sequence: TGTGCCAGCAGCTTAAAACGACAGGATGGCTACACCTTC. This encodes CASSLKRQDGYTF. The V gene is TRBV11-2, the J gene TRBJ1-2; D might be TRBD1 (6 bases). There are 13 residues in the CDR3. Per the germline V gene, CDR1 is SGHAT and CDR2 is FQNNGV. V dropped 2 bases and J dropped 6 bases, with 10 bases sitting between them.

This sequence joins TRBV6-4 and TRBJ1-2; the match to TRBD1 covers 7 bases. Germline trimming cut 4 bases from V and 2 bases from J; bases unmatched to any gene: 4. Germline CDR1 MRHNA, CDR2 SNTAGT. The CDR3 loop spans 14 amino acids. Written as DNA, the CDR3 is TGTGCCAGCAGTGTAAACAGGGGAAACTATGGCTACACCTTC. The encoded protein is CASSVNRGNYGYTF.

The genes are TRBV28 and TRBJ2-2; 7 bases are a match to TRBD2. The J segment lost 3 bases and the V segment lost 8 bases, leaving 6 bases of the junction unmatched. This CDR3 is built from 14 residues. Per the germline V gene, CDR1 is MDHEN and CDR2 is SYDVKM. The CDR3 is CASRQGGDTGELFF. CDR3 nucleotides: TGTGCCAGCCGCCAGGGAGGGGACACCGGGGAGCTGTTTTTT.

The J gene is TRBJ2-1, the V gene TRBV28; D perhaps matches TRBD2 (5 bases). The ends were cut back, 7 bases at V and 2 bases at J, with 9 bases in the middle. In germline, CDR1 is MDHEN, CDR2 SYDVKM. The CDR3 is 13 amino acids. CDR3 nucleotide sequence: TGTGCCAGCATGTCGGGGACCTACAATGAGCAGTTCTTC. It codes for CASMSGTYNEQFF.

The rearrangement uses TRBV30 and TRBJ1-2; tentatively, D is TRBD1 (5 bases). This CDR3 has 14 amino acids. Germline V gene lookup returns CDR1 GTSNPN and CDR2 SVGIG (reference sequence). Trimming shortened V by 0 bases and J by 6 bases, and 14 bases separated the two germline ends. Here the CDR3 reads CAWSVRGTINGYTF. In nucleotides, the CDR3 is TGTGCCTGGAGTGTACGGGGGACCATTAATGGCTACACCTTC.

V is TRBV21-1 and J is TRBJ1-5. TRBV21-1 is shown as a pseudogene. The CDR3 length is 13 residues. The CDR3 reads CASSKALRDSQHF. The CDR3 DNA is TGTGCCAGCAGCAAAGCGCTGAGGGACTCCCAGCATTTT.

The rearrangement joins TRBV6-1 to TRBJ2-7; TRBD2 matches at 7 bases. The germline gives CDR1 MNHNS, CDR2 SASEGT. The ends lost 8 bases at V and 3 bases at J; junction bases unmatched: 10. The CDR3 is 14 residues long. The CDR3 bases are TGTGCCAGCCCACCGTTCGGCGGGAGCTACGAGCAGTACTTC. It codes for CASPPFGGSYEQYF.

This clone was observed a few times. The chain combines TRBV9 with TRBJ2-2; TRBD1 matches at 8 bases. The germline gives CDR1 SGDLS, CDR2 YYNGEE. The CDR3 loop spans 14 amino acids. V trimming: 5 bases; J trimming: 1 base; junction bases outside the gene matches: 1. The CDR3 here is CASRGTGNTGELFF. CDR3 sequence (DNA): TGTGCCAGCAGGGGGACAGGGAACACCGGGGAGCTGTTTTTT.

V usage is TRBV5-1 and J usage is TRBJ2-1; 10 bases map to TRBD2. This CDR3 is built from 16 residues. The V segment lost 5 bases and the J segment 4 bases; nucleotides outside the gene matches: 9. Germline CDR1 is SGHRS and CDR2 is YFSETQ. The chain's CDR3 is CASSPQLAGLYNEQFF. The CDR3 region has the DNA TGCGCCAGCAGTCCTCAACTAGCGGGACTATACAATGAGCAGTTCTTC.

The chain combines TRBV29-1 with TRBJ1-4; TRBD1 might be the D (6 bases). This CDR3 region has 12 residues. CDR1 and CDR2 (germline): SQVTM, ANQGSEA. The V gene lost 7 bases and the J gene lost 5 bases, with 11 bases spanning the gap. CDR3 loop: CSGRQANEKLFF. The DNA for the CDR3 is TGCAGCGGGAGACAGGCGAATGAAAAACTGTTTTTT.